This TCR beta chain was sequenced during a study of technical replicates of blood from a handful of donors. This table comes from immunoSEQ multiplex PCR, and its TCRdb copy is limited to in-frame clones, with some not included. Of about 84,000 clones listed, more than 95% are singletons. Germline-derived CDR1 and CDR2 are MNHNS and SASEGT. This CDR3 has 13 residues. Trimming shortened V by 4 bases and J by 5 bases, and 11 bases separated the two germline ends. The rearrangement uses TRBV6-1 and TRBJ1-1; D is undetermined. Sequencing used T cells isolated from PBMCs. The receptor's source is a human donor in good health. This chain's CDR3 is CASSGHPRTEAFF. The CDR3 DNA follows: TGTGCCAGCAGTGGCCACCCCCGGACTGAAGCTTTCTTT.